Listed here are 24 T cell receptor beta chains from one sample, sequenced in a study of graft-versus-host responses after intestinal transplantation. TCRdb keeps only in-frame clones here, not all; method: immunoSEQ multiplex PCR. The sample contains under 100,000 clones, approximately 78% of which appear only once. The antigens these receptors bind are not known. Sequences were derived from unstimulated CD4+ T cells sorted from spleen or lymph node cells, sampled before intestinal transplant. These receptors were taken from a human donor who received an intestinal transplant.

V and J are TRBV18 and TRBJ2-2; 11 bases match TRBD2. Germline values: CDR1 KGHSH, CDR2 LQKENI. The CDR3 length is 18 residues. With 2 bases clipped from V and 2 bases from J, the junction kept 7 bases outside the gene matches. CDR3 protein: CASSPTLAGGRNTGELFF. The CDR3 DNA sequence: TGTGCCAGCTCACCAACCCTAGCGGGGGGCCGTAACACCGGGGAGCTGTTTTTT.

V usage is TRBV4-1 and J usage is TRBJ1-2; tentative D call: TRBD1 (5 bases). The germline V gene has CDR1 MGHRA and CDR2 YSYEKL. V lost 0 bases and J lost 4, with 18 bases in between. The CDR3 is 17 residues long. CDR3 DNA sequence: TGCGCCAGCAGCCAAGATCTGCTCCAAGGGGCCCGCTATGGCTACACCTTC. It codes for CASSQDLLQGARYGYTF.

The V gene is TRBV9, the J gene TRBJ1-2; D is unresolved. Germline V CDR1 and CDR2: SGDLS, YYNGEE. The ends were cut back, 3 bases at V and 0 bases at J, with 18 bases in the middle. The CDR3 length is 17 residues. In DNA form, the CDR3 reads TGTGCCAGCAGCGCCGAGGGTTCGAGGGCCTCTAACTATGGCTACACCTTC. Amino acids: CASSAEGSRASNYGYTF.

The CDR3 spells CASSLGGGPTEAFF. In DNA, the CDR3 is TGTGCCAGCAGCTTAGGCGGGGGGCCCACTGAAGCTTTCTTT. This chain joins TRBV7-8 and TRBJ1-1; TRBD1 is a possible D gene (6 bases). Germline CDR1 reads SGHVS; CDR2 reads FQNEAQ. V was clipped by 1 base and J by 4 bases, with 10 bases between them. This CDR3 comprises 14 residues.

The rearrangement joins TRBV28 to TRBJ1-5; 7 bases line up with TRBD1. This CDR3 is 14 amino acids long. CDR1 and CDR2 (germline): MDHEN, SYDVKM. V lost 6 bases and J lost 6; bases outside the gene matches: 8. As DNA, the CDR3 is TGTGCCAGCAGAAGAAACAGGGGCGGTCAGCCCCAGCATTTT. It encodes CASRRNRGGQPQHF.

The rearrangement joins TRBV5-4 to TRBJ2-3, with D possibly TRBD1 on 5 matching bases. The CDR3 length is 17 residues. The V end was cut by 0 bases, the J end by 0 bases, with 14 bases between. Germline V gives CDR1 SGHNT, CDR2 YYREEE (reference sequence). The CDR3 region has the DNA TGTGCCAGCAGCTTGGGCCCAGGACAACCTAGCACAGATACGCAGTATTTT. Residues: CASSLGPGQPSTDTQYF. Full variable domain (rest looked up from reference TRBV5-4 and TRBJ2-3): ETGVTQSPTHLIKTRGQQVTLRCSSQSGHNTVSWYQQALGQGPQFIFQYYREEENGRGNFPPRFSGLQFPNYSSELNVNALELDDSALYLCASSLGPGQPSTDTQYFGPGTRLTVL.

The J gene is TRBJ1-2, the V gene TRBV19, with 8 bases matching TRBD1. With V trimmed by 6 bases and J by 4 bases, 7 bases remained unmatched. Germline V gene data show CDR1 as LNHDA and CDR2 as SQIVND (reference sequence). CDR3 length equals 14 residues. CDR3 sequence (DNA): TGTGCCAGTAGCCCGGGACAGGTCGGCTATGGCTACACCTTC. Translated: CASSPGQVGYGYTF.

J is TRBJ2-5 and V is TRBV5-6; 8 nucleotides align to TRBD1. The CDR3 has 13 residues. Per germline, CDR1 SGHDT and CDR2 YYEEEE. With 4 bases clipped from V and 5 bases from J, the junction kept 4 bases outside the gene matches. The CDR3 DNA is TGTGCCAGCAGCCGGACAGGGTTGGAGACCCAGTACTTC. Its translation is CASSRTGLETQYF.

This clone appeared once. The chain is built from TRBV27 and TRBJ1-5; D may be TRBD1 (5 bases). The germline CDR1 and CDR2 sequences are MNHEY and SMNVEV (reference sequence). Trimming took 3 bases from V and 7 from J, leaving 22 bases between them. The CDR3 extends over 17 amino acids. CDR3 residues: CASSLVEGRGARQPQHF. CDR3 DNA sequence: TGTGCCAGCAGTTTGGTGGAGGGGAGGGGAGCGAGACAGCCCCAGCATTTT.

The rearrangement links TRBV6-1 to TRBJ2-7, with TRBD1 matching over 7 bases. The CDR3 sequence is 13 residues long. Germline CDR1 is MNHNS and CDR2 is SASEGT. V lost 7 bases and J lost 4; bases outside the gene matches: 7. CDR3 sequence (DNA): TGTGCCAGCAATAGACAGGGACCTTACGAGCAGTACTTC. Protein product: CASNRQGPYEQYF.

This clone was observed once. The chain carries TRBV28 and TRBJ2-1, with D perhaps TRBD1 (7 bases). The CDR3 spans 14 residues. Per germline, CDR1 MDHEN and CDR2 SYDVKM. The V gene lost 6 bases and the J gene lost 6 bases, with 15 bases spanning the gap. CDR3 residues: CASRRQGGSNEQFF. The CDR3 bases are TGTGCCAGCAGGCGACAGGGAGGTAGCAATGAGCAGTTCTTC. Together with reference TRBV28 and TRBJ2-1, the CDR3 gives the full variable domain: DVKVTQSSRYLVKRTGEKVFLECVQDMDHENMFWYRQDPGLGLRLIYFSYDVKMKEKGDIPEGYSVSREKKERFSLILESASTNQTSMYLCASRRQGGSNEQFFGPGTRLTVL.

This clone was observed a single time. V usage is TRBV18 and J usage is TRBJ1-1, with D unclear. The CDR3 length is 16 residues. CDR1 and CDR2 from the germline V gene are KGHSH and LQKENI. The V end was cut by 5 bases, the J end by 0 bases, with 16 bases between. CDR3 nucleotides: TGTGCCAGCTCATCTCTCTCCCAGGATATGAACACTGAAGCTTTCTTT. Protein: CASSSLSQDMNTEAFF.

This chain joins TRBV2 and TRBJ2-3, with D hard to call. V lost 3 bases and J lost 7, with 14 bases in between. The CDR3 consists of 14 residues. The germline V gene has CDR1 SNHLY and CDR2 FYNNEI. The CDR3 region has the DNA TGTGCCAGCAGTGAGGAGTGGAGCCAAAATACGCAGTATTTT. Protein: CASSEEWSQNTQYF.

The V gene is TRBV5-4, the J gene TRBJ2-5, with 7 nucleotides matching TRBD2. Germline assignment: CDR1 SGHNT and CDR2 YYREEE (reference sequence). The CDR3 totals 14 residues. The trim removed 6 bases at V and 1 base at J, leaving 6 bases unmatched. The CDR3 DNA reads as TGTGCCAGCAACCCCGGGGGGACCCAAGAGACCCAGTACTTC. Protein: CASNPGGTQETQYF.

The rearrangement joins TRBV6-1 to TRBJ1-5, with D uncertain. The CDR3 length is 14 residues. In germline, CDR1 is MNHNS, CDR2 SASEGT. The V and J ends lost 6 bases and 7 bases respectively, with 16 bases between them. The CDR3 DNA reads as TGTGCCAGCAGCGAGGGCCAGGCCACCCAGCCCCAGCATTTT. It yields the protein CASSEGQATQPQHF.

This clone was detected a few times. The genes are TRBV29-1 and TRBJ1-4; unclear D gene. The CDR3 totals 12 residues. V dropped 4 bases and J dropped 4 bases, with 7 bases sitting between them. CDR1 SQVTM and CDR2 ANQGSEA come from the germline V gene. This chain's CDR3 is CSVVGLNEKLFF. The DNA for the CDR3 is TGCAGCGTTGTTGGCCTTAATGAAAAACTGTTTTTT. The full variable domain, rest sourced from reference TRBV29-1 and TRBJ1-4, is SAVISQKPSRDICQRGTSLTIQCQVDSQVTMMFWYRQQPGQSLTLIATANQGSEATYESGFVIDKFPISRPNLTFSTLTVSNMSPEDSSIYLCSVVGLNEKLFFGSGTQLSVL.

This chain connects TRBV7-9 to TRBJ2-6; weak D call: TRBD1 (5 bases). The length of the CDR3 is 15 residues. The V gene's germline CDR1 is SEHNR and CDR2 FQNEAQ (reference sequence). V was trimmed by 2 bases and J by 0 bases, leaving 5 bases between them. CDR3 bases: TGTGCCAGCAGCTTAAGGGGCTCTGGGGCCAACGTCCTGACTTTC. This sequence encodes CASSLRGSGANVLTF.

CDR3 in amino acids: CASSQRPGTGAEKLFF. As DNA, the CDR3 is TGCGCCAGCAGCCAACGACCCGGGACAGGGGCTGAAAAACTGTTTTTT. The chain is built from TRBV4-1 and TRBJ1-4; TRBD1 matches 10 bases. Germline loops: CDR1 MGHRA, CDR2 YSYEKL. V shed 2 bases, J shed 7 bases, and the junction held 7 bases outside the gene matches. The CDR3 is made up of 16 amino acids.

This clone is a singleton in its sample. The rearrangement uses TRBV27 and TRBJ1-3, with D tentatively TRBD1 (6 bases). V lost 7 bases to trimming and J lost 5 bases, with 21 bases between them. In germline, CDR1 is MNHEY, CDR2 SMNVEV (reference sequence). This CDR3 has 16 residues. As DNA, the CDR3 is TGTGCCAGCACCTTTAACGGGGGGCAAGAGAGAAACACCATATATTTT. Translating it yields CASTFNGGQERNTIYF.

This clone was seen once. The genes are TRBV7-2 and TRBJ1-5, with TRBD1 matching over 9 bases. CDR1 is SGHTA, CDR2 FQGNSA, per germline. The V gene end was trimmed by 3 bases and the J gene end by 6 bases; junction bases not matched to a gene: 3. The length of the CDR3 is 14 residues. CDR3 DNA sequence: TGTGCCAGCAGCTTTTACAGGGGGCCTCAGCCCCAGCATTTT. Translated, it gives CASSFYRGPQPQHF.

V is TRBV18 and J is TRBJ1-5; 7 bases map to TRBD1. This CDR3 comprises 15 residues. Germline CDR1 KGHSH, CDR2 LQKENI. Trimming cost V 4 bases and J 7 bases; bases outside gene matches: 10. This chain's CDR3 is CASSRGTERVQPQHF. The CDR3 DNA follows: TGTGCCAGCTCACGTGGGACAGAGCGCGTCCAGCCCCAGCATTTT.

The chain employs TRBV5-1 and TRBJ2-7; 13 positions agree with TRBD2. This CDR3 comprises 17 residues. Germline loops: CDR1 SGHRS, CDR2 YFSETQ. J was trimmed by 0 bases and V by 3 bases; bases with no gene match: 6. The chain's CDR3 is CASSSTSGGAISYEQYF. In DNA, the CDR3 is TGCGCCAGCAGCTCCACTAGCGGGGGGGCAATCTCCTACGAGCAGTACTTC.

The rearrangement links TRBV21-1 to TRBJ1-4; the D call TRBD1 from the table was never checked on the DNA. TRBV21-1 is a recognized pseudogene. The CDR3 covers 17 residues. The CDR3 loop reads CASSNHPSTGGNEKLFF. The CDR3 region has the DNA TGTGCCAGCAGCAACCATCCCTCGACAGGGGGTAATGAAAAACTGTTTTTT.

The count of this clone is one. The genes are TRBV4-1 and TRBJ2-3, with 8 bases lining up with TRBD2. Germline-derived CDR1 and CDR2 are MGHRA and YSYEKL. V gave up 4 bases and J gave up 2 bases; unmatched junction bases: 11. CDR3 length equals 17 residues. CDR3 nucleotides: TGCGCCAGCAGCCTCTCGTTTGGCGGGGGGACCACAGATACGCAGTATTTT. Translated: CASSLSFGGGTTDTQYF.